This T cell receptor beta chain appears in the sequencing data of a study of T cell responses to AZD1222 COVID-19 vaccine. Overall study findings and caveats: Sampling captured repertoires only after the peak T cell response.

Trimming cost V 6 bases and J 3 bases, with 11 bases left between them. The germline V gene has CDR1 MGHRA and CDR2 YSYEKL. The CDR3 sequence is 13 residues long. The assay was immunoSEQ multiplex PCR, and TCRdb's table has in-frame clones only and misses some. The table shows roughly 120,000 clones, with about 85% occurring only once. Notes on this clone: Its target is not known.

The sequence was collected from an adult in good health. Sequencing used peripheral blood, obtained on day 0 of AZD1222 vaccination. The chain couples TRBV4-1 to TRBJ2-5; maybe TRBD2 (5 bases). CDR3 bases: TGCGCCAGCAGAAGGACTGACGAAGAGACCCAGTACTTC. Translating it yields CASRRTDEETQYF.